This passage covers 9 T cell receptor beta chains from one sample sequenced in a study of T cell responses to AZD1222 COVID-19 vaccine. Data came from immunoSEQ multiplex PCR; TCRdb stores just in-frame clones and leaves some out. Of 120,000 to 150,000 clones in the sample, approximately 89% were seen once. The sample was peripheral blood, taken on day 0 of AZD1222 vaccination. The receptors were sampled from an adult in good health.

This chain connects TRBV7-2 to TRBJ1-1, with TRBD1 matching 9 bases. V dropped 5 bases and J dropped 0; count of bases not matched to a gene: 4. This CDR3 is 15 amino acids long. CDR1 and CDR2 (germline): SGHTA, FQGNSA. The CDR3 reads CASSEQGALNTEAFF. CDR3 DNA: TGTGCCAGCAGCGAACAGGGGGCTCTGAACACTGAAGCTTTCTTT.

This rearrangement joins TRBV19 to TRBJ1-2; the match to TRBD1 covers 11 bases. CDR1 is LNHDA, CDR2 SQIVND, per germline (reference sequence). The CDR3 contains 14 residues. Trimming cost V 7 bases and J 3 bases; bases outside gene matches: 4. CDR3 amino acids: CASTRTGGDYGYTF. The DNA of the CDR3 is TGTGCCAGTACCCGGACAGGGGGCGACTATGGCTACACCTTC.

This chain connects TRBV4-3 to TRBJ2-7, with a weak D call TRBD1 (6 bases). In germline, CDR1 is LGHNA, CDR2 YSLEER. The V end was cut by 1 base, the J end by 3 bases, with 7 bases between. The CDR3 consists of 13 residues. The CDR3 region has the DNA TGCGCCAGCAGCCAAGTCAGGGGCTACGAGCAGTACTTC. Translation gives CASSQVRGYEQYF.

The chain joins TRBV11-1 to TRBJ2-6; 7 bases map to TRBD1. Looked up from germline, CDR1 is SGHAT and CDR2 is FQDESV (reference sequence). V was clipped by 4 bases and J by 7 bases; unmatched bases: 7. The CDR3 loop spans 15 amino acids. CDR3 bases: TGTGCCAGCAGCTCTTGGACAGGTCGAGCCAACGTCCTGACTTTC. This gives the protein CASSSWTGRANVLTF.

The J gene is TRBJ1-6, the V gene TRBV27; TRBD1 matches 8 bases. V lost 5 bases and J lost 6; bases outside the gene matches: 0. The CDR3 extends over 13 amino acids. Per the germline V gene, CDR1 is MNHEY and CDR2 is SMNVEV (reference sequence). DNA of the CDR3: TGTGCCAGCAGTCAGGGGGCTAATTCACCCCTCCACTTT. This translates into CASSQGANSPLHF.

The rearrangement links TRBV19 to TRBJ1-1; D may be TRBD1 (5 bases). The length of the CDR3 is 13 residues. Trimming took off 4 bases at V and 1 base at J, with 7 bases between the two ends. CDR1 LNHDA and CDR2 SQIVND come from the germline V gene (reference sequence). CDR3 DNA sequence: TGTGCCAGTAGTACTACAGGGAACACTGAAGCTTTCTTT. Amino acid sequence: CASSTTGNTEAFF.

V and J are TRBV18 and TRBJ1-4; TRBD1 agrees at 7 bases. Germline V gives CDR1 KGHSH, CDR2 LQKENI. Losses at the gene ends were 6 bases for V and 0 bases for J; bases not matched to a gene: 1. The CDR3 totals 14 residues. The CDR3 DNA is TGTGCCAGCTCTGGACAGGCAACTAATGAAAAACTGTTTTTT. Translation: CASSGQATNEKLFF.

This clone appeared a few times. The rearrangement joins TRBV7-2 to TRBJ2-7, with 9 nucleotides matching TRBD2. The CDR3 runs 15 residues. Germline values: CDR1 SGHTA, CDR2 FQGNSA. The V and J ends lost 2 bases and 6 bases, in that order; junction bases with no gene match: 8. The CDR3 protein is CASSLYGGGAGEQYF. DNA of the CDR3: TGTGCCAGCAGCTTATACGGCGGGGGGGCTGGCGAGCAGTACTTC.

The chain carries TRBV5-1 and TRBJ1-2; 11 bases align to TRBD1. Germline CDR1 and CDR2: SGHRS and YFSETQ. The V and J ends lost 6 bases and 1 base, in that order; junction bases with no gene match: 17. The CDR3 runs to 19 residues. In DNA form, the CDR3 reads TGCGCCAGCACCTTTGACCTCGGGACAGGGGGAGGAATTAACTATGGCTACACCTTC. Residues: CASTFDLGTGGGINYGYTF.